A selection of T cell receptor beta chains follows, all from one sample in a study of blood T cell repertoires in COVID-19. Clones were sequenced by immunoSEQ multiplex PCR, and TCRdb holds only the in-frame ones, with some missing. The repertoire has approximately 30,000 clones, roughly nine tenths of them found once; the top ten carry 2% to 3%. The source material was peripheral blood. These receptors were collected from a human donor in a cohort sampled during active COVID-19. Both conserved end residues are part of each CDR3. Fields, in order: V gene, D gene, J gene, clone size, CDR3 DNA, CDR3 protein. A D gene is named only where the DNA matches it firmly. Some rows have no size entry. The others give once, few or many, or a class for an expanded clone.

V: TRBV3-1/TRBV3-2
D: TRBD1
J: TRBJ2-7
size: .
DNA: TGTGCCAGCAGCCAAATACCAGGGGGAGAGCAGGAGCAGTACTTC
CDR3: CASSQIPGGEQEQYF

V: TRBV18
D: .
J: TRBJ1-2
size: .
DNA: TGTGCCAGCTCACCCGCCAGGGACTATGGCTACACCTTC
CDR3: CASSPARDYGYTF

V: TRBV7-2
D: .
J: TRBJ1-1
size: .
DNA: TGTGCCAGCAGCTTAAAACGGTTAAACACTGAAGCTTTCTTT
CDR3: CASSLKRLNTEAFF

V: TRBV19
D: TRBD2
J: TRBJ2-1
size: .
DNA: TGTGCCAGTAGTATAGGGACTAGCGGGAGGAATGAGCAGTTCTTC
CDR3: CASSIGTSGRNEQFF

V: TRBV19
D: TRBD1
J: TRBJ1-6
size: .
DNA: TGTGCCGCGACTCAGGGGGTCGGTTCACCCCTCCACTTT
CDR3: CAATQGVGSPLHF

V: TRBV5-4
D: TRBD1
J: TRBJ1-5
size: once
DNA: TGTGCCAGCAGCCAAAGGGGGCACAATCAGCCCCAGCATTTT
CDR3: CASSQRGHNQPQHF

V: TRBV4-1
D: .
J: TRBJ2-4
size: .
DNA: TGCGCCAGCAGCGTATCCTCAGTAGCCAAAAACATTCAGTACTTC
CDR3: CASSVSSVAKNIQYF

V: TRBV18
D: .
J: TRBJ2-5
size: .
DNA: TGTGCCAGCTCATTTCTTCTGGAGACCCAGTACTTC
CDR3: CASSFLLETQYF

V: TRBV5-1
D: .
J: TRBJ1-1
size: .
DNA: TGCGCCAGCAGCGAGCCTGAGGCTGAAGCTTTCTTT
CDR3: CASSEPEAEAFF

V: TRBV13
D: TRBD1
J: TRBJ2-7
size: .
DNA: TGTGCCAGCAGCCCACGACAGGGGTCCTACGAGCAGTACTTC
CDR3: CASSPRQGSYEQYF

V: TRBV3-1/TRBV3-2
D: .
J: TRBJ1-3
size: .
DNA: TGTGCCAGCAGCCACGGGGTCCATGGGGCTGGAAACACCATATATTTT
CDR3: CASSHGVHGAGNTIYF

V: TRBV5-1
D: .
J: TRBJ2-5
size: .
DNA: TGCGCCAGCAGCTCCCGGGGGGCGGGGGAAGAGACCCAGTACTTC
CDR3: CASSSRGAGEETQYF

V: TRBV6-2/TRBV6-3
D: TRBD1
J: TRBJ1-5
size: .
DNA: TGTGCCAGCAGTAGGACAGGGGACCAGCCCCAGCATTTT
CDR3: CASSRTGDQPQHF

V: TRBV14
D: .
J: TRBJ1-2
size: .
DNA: TGTGCCAGCAGCCAATTCACAGTTCAAGGCCACGGCTTTGGGGAGCAGGACACCTTC
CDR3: CASSQFTVQGHGFGEQDTF

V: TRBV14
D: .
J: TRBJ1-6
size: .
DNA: TGTGCCAGCAGCCTCTCCTACAATTCACCCCTCCACTTT
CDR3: CASSLSYNSPLHF

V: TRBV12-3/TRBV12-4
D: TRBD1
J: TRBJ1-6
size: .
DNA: TGTGCCAGCAGCCCTATCACAGGGGGCCCCCTCCACTTT
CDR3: CASSPITGGPLHF

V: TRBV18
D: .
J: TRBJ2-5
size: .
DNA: TGTGCCAGCTCAGCAACCGGGACAACCCGAGAGACCCAGTACTTC
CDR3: CASSATGTTRETQYF

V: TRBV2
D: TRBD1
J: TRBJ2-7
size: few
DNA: TGTGCCAGCAGAGCCCGGACAGGATACGGACTCGAGCAGTACTTC
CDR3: CASRARTGYGLEQYF

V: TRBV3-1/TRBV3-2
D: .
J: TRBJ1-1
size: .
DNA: TGTGCCAGCAGCCAAGGGGCCAGCCAGAACACTGAAGCTTTCTTT
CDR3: CASSQGASQNTEAFF

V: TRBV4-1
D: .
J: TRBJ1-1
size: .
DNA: TGCGCCAGCAGCCTAAGGGGGGGTACTCCCACTGAAGCTTTCTTT
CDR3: CASSLRGGTPTEAFF

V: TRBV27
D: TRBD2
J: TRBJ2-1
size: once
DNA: TGTGCCAGCGGGAGGGACTTCGTCGATGAGCAGTTCTTC
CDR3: CASGRDFVDEQFF

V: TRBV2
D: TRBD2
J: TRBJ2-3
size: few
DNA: TGTGCCAGCGACCCTAGCGGTAGCACAGATACGCAGTATTTT
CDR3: CASDPSGSTDTQYF

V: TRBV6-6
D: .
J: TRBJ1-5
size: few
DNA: TGTGCCAGCAGCCTATCCGGGGGGGGCGGCAATCAGCCCCAGCATTTT
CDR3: CASSLSGGGGNQPQHF